This TCR beta chain was recovered during a study of cytotoxic CD8 clonotypes in ibrutinib-treated CLL. Study-level points and caveats: Before falling back toward baseline at progression, clonality had risen at the time of ibrutinib response. Public clonotypes, rarely seen, contracted or held steady on treatment. Clonality correlated strongly with circulating CD8+ T cells and exceeded age-matched healthy donors at baseline.

TCRdb's table, derived via immunoSEQ multiplex PCR, lists solely in-frame clones and lacks some. This table has 150,000 to 250,000 clones, approximately 72% appearing once. Worth noting for this clone: The antigen remains undetermined.

TCR beta library input comprised approximately 1.9 micrograms of genomic DNA from cryopreserved PBMCs. Germline values: CDR1 MNHNY, CDR2 SVGAGI (reference sequence). This CDR3 spans 15 amino acids. Trimming stripped 4 bases from V and 0 bases from J, with 10 bases between. The genes are TRBV6-6 and TRBJ1-3, with no clear D. This sequence originates from a human donor with chronic lymphocytic leukemia. The sequencing here drew on PBMCs, taken after 24 months of ibrutinib treatment. The CDR3 protein is CASSSRASSGNTIYF. In DNA form, the CDR3 reads TGTGCCAGCAGTTCCCGTGCCTCCTCTGGAAACACCATATATTTT.